The present entry profiles one TCR beta chain with its context. Its matching antigen is unknown. This sample stems from a study of shared clonotypes between healthy human individuals. Study-level points and caveats: Having only a few donors restricted how much genetic and exposure-history diversity was captured.

Genomic DNA from each subset was divided evenly over several immunoSEQ plates. The table came from immunoSEQ multiplex PCR; TCRdb's copy has only in-frame clones and leaves some out. The repertoire consists of 2 million or so clones, with 90% to 95% occurring once and the leading ten covering 0.1% to 0.15%. Only Caucasian adults living in Nashville, Tennessee made up the donor group. The authors divided CD4+ cells into CD45RA+ naive and CD45RA-negative memory subsets. V shed 6 bases and J shed 1 base, with 19 bases lying between them. The germline V gene has CDR1 ENHRY and CDR2 SYGVKD. This CDR3 comprises 17 residues.

The chain has TRBV10-3 and TRBJ1-3, with a possible D match to TRBD1 (5 bases). The receptor was derived from a young man in good health. The sample comprised naive CD4+ T cells sorted from blood. Subset reported: CD45RA+ positively selected. The CDR3 nucleotides read TGTGCCATCAGAGGGGTCGGGACTTCAGATTCTGGAAACACCATATATTTT. The encoded protein is CAIRGVGTSDSGNTIYF.